These T cell receptor beta chains were read from a single sample in a study of blood T cell repertoires in COVID-19. Assay used: immunoSEQ multiplex PCR; TCRdb lists only in-frame clones, some missing. The sample includes fewer than 110,000 clones, 85% to 90% of them seen just once. Specimen: peripheral blood. These receptors all stem from a human donor in a cohort sampled during active COVID-19. Both conserved end residues are part of each CDR3. A D gene is named only where the DNA matches it firmly.

V: TRBV7-3
D: -
J: TRBJ2-1
CDR3: CASSSVPGQYNEQFF

V: TRBV7-9
D: TRBD2
J: TRBJ2-2
CDR3: CASSHPGLAGPTGELFF

V: TRBV6-5
D: -
J: TRBJ2-6
CDR3: CASSYNPRTGANVLTF

V: TRBV5-6
D: -
J: TRBJ1-5
CDR3: CASSSQGWVNQPQHF

V: TRBV5-4
D: TRBD1
J: TRBJ2-7
CDR3: CASSPDRGGEQYF

V: TRBV4-1
D: TRBD1
J: TRBJ1-1
CDR3: CASSRQGGNTEAFF

V: TRBV5-6
D: -
J: TRBJ1-2
CDR3: CASSLVGRHGYTF

V: TRBV15
D: TRBD1
J: TRBJ2-2
CDR3: CATSRDLGTGYTGELFF

V: TRBV7-2
D: -
J: TRBJ1-2
CDR3: CASSFPGKRGYTF

V: TRBV21-1
D: -
J: TRBJ1-3
CDR3: CASSDSPSGISGNTIYF

V: TRBV3-1/TRBV3-2
D: -
J: TRBJ2-7
CDR3: CASSQVSVSYEQYF

V: TRBV5-1
D: -
J: TRBJ2-7
CDR3: CASSLQQGRGEQYF

V: TRBV5-1
D: -
J: TRBJ2-5
CDR3: CASTRLLQQETQYF

V: TRBV9
D: -
J: TRBJ2-5
CDR3: CASSVGRAQETQYF

V: TRBV19
D: -
J: TRBJ1-3
CDR3: CATRTAGAGNTIYF

V: TRBV6-5
D: -
J: TRBJ2-1
CDR3: CASSLGLNNEQFF

V: TRBV7-8
D: TRBD2
J: TRBJ2-1
CDR3: CASSSWTSGRVGSEQFF

V: TRBV4-2
D: TRBD2
J: TRBJ2-3
CDR3: CASTGGADTQYF